This entry lists 16 T cell receptor beta chains sequenced from one sample in a study of control samples from healthy donors and cancer patients. Repertoires were generated with immunoSEQ multiplex PCR, while TCRdb's copy carries only in-frame clones and drops some. Of 100,000 to 150,000 clones listed, less than 95% are singletons. The sample consisted of blood. The receptors shown here come from a young man in good health.

This chain joins TRBV9 and TRBJ2-2; no reliable D call. Germline V CDR1 and CDR2: SGDLS, YYNGEE. CDR3 length: 14 residues. V was shortened by 0 bases and J by 7 bases, with 10 bases between the two germline ends. For the CDR3, the DNA is TGTGCCAGCAGCGTAGCCCCAGTGATCGGGGAGCTGTTTTTT. Its protein is CASSVAPVIGELFF.

The V and J genes are TRBV10-1 and TRBJ2-3; 9 bases are a match to TRBD1. V was clipped by 3 bases and J by 8 bases; unmatched bases: 6. CDR3 length equals 14 residues. Per the germline V gene, CDR1 is WNHNN and CDR2 is SYGVQD (reference sequence). The CDR3 bases are TGCGCCAGCAGTGACACACAGGGGGCAGGTACGCAGTATTTT. Translation: CASSDTQGAGTQYF.

The rearrangement uses TRBV13 and TRBJ2-7; D remains ambiguous. The CDR3 sequence is 14 residues long. Trimming pared 3 bases from V and 2 bases from J, leaving 11 bases between. Germline CDR1 and CDR2: PRHDT and FYEKMQ (reference sequence). Written as DNA, the CDR3 is TGTGCCAGCAGCTTCTCGACAAATACCTACGAGCAGTACTTC. This gives the protein CASSFSTNTYEQYF.

V gene TRBV9 combines with J gene TRBJ2-7, with 8 nucleotides matching TRBD2. CDR3 size: 16 residues. V lost 4 bases, J lost 5 bases, and 14 bases stayed unmatched. CDR1 and CDR2 (germline): SGDLS, YYNGEE. CDR3 in DNA: TGTGCCAGCAGCCCATCCGTAAGCGGGGGCGCGGACGAGCAGTACTTC. Its protein product is CASSPSVSGGADEQYF.

The chain has TRBV23-1 and TRBJ2-7; perhaps TRBD1 as D (6 bases). TRBV23-1 is filed as an ORF, its function uncertain. The CDR3 runs to 11 residues. Between the trimmed V and J ends, which lost 9 bases and 2 bases, there was a span of 8 bases. In DNA form, the CDR3 reads TGCGCCAGACAGGGTACCTACGAGCAGTACTTC. This gives the protein CARQGTYEQYF.

The CDR3 DNA reads TGCGCCAGCAGCCAAGTGGGTAGCATCGACACTGAAGCTTTCTTT. Translated: CASSQVGSIDTEAFF. The chain combines TRBV4-1 with TRBJ1-1; unclear D gene. The CDR3 runs 15 residues. Germline V lookup: CDR1 MGHRA, CDR2 YSYEKL. The V end was cut by 1 base, the J end by 3 bases, with 12 bases between.

V usage is TRBV29-1 and J usage is TRBJ1-1; no reliable D call. V was shortened by 0 bases and J by 7 bases, with 9 bases between the two germline ends. In germline, CDR1 is SQVTM, CDR2 ANQGSEA. The CDR3 consists of 12 residues. Here the CDR3 reads CSVEDRWHEAFF. CDR3 bases: TGCAGCGTTGAAGACAGGTGGCATGAAGCTTTCTTT.

The rearrangement uses TRBV6-4 and TRBJ2-1; 11 bases line up with TRBD2. V lost 6 bases, J lost 4 bases, and 5 bases stayed unmatched. The CDR3 consists of 15 residues. Germline loops: CDR1 MRHNA, CDR2 SNTAGT. The CDR3 bases are TGTGCCAGCAGCGGCACTAGCGGGGGATACAATGAGCAGTTCTTC. This translates into CASSGTSGGYNEQFF.

The chain combines TRBV28 with TRBJ1-4; D call uncertain. Germline values: CDR1 MDHEN, CDR2 SYDVKM. This CDR3 is built from 12 residues. The V and J ends lost 5 bases and 6 bases respectively, with 7 bases between them. CDR3: CASSGRYEKLFF. The CDR3 region has the DNA TGTGCCAGCAGTGGCCGTTATGAAAAACTGTTTTTT.

This chain uses TRBV5-5 with TRBJ2-4; D not resolved. This CDR3 contains 14 residues. Germline assignment: CDR1 SGHKS and CDR2 YYEKEE (reference sequence). Trimming removed 4 bases at V and 8 bases at J, with 16 bases between. The CDR3 DNA reads as TGTGCCAGCAGCCCCGACCCGGCCATAGACATTCAGTACTTC. Residues: CASSPDPAIDIQYF. The whole variable domain, filled in from reference TRBV5-5 and TRBJ2-4, reads DAGVTQSPTHLIKTRGQQVTLRCSPISGHKSVSWYQQVLGQGPQFIFQYYEKEERGRGNFPDRFSARQFPNYSSELNVNALLLGDSALYLCASSPDPAIDIQYFGAGTRLSVL.

The chain recombines TRBV19 with TRBJ1-2; TRBD1 matches at 12 bases. CDR1 and CDR2 (germline): LNHDA, SQIVND (reference sequence). CDR3 length: 15 residues. V lost 5 bases, J lost 6 bases, and 7 bases stayed unmatched. CDR3 bases: TGTGCCAGTAGTGTTCCGGGACAGGGGGCGCATGGCTACACCTTC. Its translation: CASSVPGQGAHGYTF.

The CDR3 loop reads CASSWDRPSYEQYF. As DNA, the CDR3 is TGCGCCAGCAGCTGGGACAGGCCCTCCTACGAGCAGTACTTC. The rearrangement uses TRBV5-1 and TRBJ2-7; 8 positions match TRBD1. The germline V gene has CDR1 SGHRS and CDR2 YFSETQ. V gave up 3 bases and J gave up 0 bases; unmatched junction bases: 2. The CDR3 is 14 residues long.

This clone was seen a handful of times. The rearrangement links TRBV7-2 to TRBJ1-6; D may be TRBD1 (5 bases). Germline loops: CDR1 SGHTA, CDR2 FQGNSA. This CDR3 region has 15 residues. V dropped 5 bases and J dropped 1 base, with 9 bases sitting between them. In nucleotides, the CDR3 is TGTGCCAGCAGCCGGGGGGTGTCCTATAATTCACCCCTCCACTTT. The encoded protein is CASSRGVSYNSPLHF.

This rearrangement joins TRBV5-6 to TRBJ1-1, with 8 bases identical to TRBD1. This CDR3 has 16 residues. Looked up from germline, CDR1 is SGHDT and CDR2 is YYEEEE. Trimming removed 2 bases from V and 3 bases from J; junction bases left unmatched: 9. The CDR3 here is CASSFSPGTGHTEAFF. CDR3 DNA: TGTGCCAGCAGCTTTAGCCCCGGGACAGGACACACTGAAGCTTTCTTT.

The chain is built from TRBV6-2 or TRBV6-3 and TRBJ1-1; the D gene is possibly TRBD1 (6 bases). Deletions cut 2 bases from V and 8 bases from J, with 9 bases between. Germline CDR1 is MNHEY and CDR2 is SVGEGT. The CDR3 loop spans 12 amino acids. CDR3: CASSYHGTEAFF. CDR3 bases: TGTGCCAGCAGTTACCATGGGACAGAAGCTTTCTTT.

V is TRBV30 and J is TRBJ1-1; tentative D call: TRBD1 (5 bases). Trimming stripped 1 base from V and 0 bases from J, with 9 bases between. The CDR3 loop spans 14 amino acids. Germline loops: CDR1 GTSNPN, CDR2 SVGIG (reference sequence). The CDR3: CAWSGQTVNTEAFF. CDR3 DNA: TGTGCCTGGAGTGGACAGACCGTGAACACTGAAGCTTTCTTT.